These 2 T cell receptor beta chains were sequenced from one sample in a study of CD8 T cells in Susac syndrome. Roughly 0.45 to 1 ug RNA was reverse transcribed with random hexamers. Using its own MiXCR run on the immunoSEQ multiplex PCR reads, TCRdb lists one record per CDR3 protein. The sample lists 95,000 to 150,000 distinct CDR3 sequences, 90% to 95% occurring once. The sequencing input was CD8+ T cells from PBMCs. The receptors derive from a human donor with Susac syndrome.

The chain links TRBV6-4 to TRBJ2-2; D call uncertain. The CDR3 has 11 amino acids. V gave up 2 bases and J gave up 6 bases, with 1 base separating them. From germline, CDR1 is MRHNA and CDR2 SNTAGT. CDR3: CASSDAGELFF. The CDR3 DNA follows: TGTGCCAGCAGTGACGCCGGGGAGCTGTTTTTT.

The chain links TRBV11-2 to TRBJ2-5; a weak D match, TRBD2 (7 bases). The CDR3 loop spans 15 amino acids. Germline-derived CDR1 and CDR2 are SGHAT and FQNNGV. Trimming removed 2 bases at V and 4 bases at J, with 14 bases between. DNA of the CDR3: TGTGCCAGCAGCTTACGGGCAGGGGAGGGAGAGACCCAGTACTTC. Translating it yields CASSLRAGEGETQYF.